Each of the 5 T cell receptor beta chains below was sequenced from the same sample in a study of cytomegalovirus exposure and HLA in healthy donors. Both 60 Vbeta primers and 13 Jbeta primers went into the PCR. The method was immunoSEQ multiplex PCR; TCRdb's version includes in-frame clones alone and lacks a portion of them. This sample's table reports around 190,000 clones. Sequencing was done on a sample of PBMCs. These receptors all stem from a woman aged 25 to 39 in good health and CMV-seropositive.

DNA of the CDR3: TGTGCCAGCAGCTGGGACATTACAGATACGCAGTATTTT. Translated: CASSWDITDTQYF. The genes are TRBV7-9 and TRBJ2-3; weak D call: TRBD1 (6 bases). The CDR3 has 13 amino acids. CDR1 is SEHNR, CDR2 FQNEAQ, per germline (reference sequence). V gave up 4 bases and J gave up 3 bases, with 8 bases separating them.

This rearrangement joins TRBV27 to TRBJ1-2; perhaps TRBD1 as D (6 bases). There are 14 residues in the CDR3. Germline loops: CDR1 MNHEY, CDR2 SMNVEV (reference sequence). V was clipped by 9 bases and J by 8 bases, with 22 bases between them. CDR3 sequence: CASRRGGPYYGYTF. CDR3 nucleotides: TGTGCCAGTCGACGGGGGGGCCCCTATTACGGCTACACCTTC.

The rearrangement links TRBV27 to TRBJ1-3; D call uncertain. Deletions cut 2 bases from V and 0 bases from J, with 5 bases between. Germline CDR1 and CDR2: MNHEY and SMNVEV (reference sequence). CDR3 size: 14 residues. The CDR3 sequence is CASSLLSSGNTIYF. CDR3 bases: TGTGCCAGCAGTTTACTGAGCTCTGGAAACACCATATATTTT.

The chain has TRBV5-1 and TRBJ1-2; weak D call: TRBD1 (5 bases). CDR3 size: 17 residues. V lost 3 bases and J lost 3, with 21 bases in between. CDR1 is SGHRS, CDR2 YFSETQ, per germline. The DNA for the CDR3 is TGCGCCAGCAGCTGGGGGAGGGGTTCACCCAACTACTATGGCTACACCTTC. Translating it yields CASSWGRGSPNYYGYTF. The entire variable domain, with the rest obtained from reference TRBV5-1 and TRBJ1-2, is as follows: KAGVTQTPRYLIKTRGQQVTLSCSPISGHRSVSWYQQTPGQGLQFLFEYFSETQRNKGNFPGRFSGRQFSNSRSEMNVSTLELGDSALYLCASSWGRGSPNYYGYTFGSGTRLTVV.

The rearrangement links TRBV19 to TRBJ1-4; perhaps TRBD1 as D (5 bases). Trimming left V 0 bases short and J 8 bases short, with 19 bases between. The CDR3 runs to 17 residues. Germline CDR1 reads LNHDA; CDR2 reads SQIVND (reference sequence). The DNA for the CDR3 is TGTGCCAGTAGTATAGAGAACCCGACAGAAGCCTCCGAAAAACTGTTTTTT. This sequence encodes CASSIENPTEASEKLFF.